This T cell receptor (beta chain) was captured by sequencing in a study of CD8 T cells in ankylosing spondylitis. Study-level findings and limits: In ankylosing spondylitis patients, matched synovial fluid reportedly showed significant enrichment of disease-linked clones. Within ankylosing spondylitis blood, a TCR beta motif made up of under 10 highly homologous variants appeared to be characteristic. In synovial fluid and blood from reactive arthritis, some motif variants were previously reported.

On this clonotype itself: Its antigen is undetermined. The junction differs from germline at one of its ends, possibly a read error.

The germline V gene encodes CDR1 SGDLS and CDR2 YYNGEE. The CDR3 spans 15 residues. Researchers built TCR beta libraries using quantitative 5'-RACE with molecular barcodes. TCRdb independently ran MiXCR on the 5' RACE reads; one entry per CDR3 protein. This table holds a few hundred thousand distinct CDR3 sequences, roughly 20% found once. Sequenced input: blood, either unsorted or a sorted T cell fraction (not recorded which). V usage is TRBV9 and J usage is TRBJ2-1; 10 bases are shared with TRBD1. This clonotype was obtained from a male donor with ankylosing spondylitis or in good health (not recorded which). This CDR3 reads CASSPRTGGHNAQFF. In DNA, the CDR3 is TGTGCCAGCAGCCCCCGGACAGGGGGGCACAATGCGCAGTTCTTC.